This T cell receptor (beta chain) was found in a study of T cells after yellow fever vaccination. Study-level points and caveats: The secondary response showed a weaker magnitude and a faster peak, day 5 versus 15.

To note about this clonotype: Its antigen is as yet unknown.

V was trimmed by 5 bases and J by 4 bases, leaving 9 bases between them. The CDR3 length is 14 residues. CDR1 is SGHVS and CDR2 is FNYEAQ in the germline V gene. 5'RACE template switching generated TCR cDNA, adding a universal primer site and UMIs. TCRdb re-called the 5' RACE reads through MiXCR, storing one row per CDR3 protein. The table includes some 97,000 distinct CDR3 sequences, about 5.8% detected once. The specimen was CD8+ T cells sorted from PBMCs, collected 10 days after the yellow fever booster vaccination. The clonotype was recovered from a man between 18 and 29 years old who received the YFV17D yellow fever vaccine. The chain carries TRBV7-6 and TRBJ1-6; no firm D call. CDR3 in amino acids: CASSGDTYNSPLHF. The CDR3 DNA reads as TGTGCCAGCAGCGGTGACACGTATAATTCACCCCTCCACTTT.